The rows below give T cell receptor beta chains drawn from one sample of a study of blood T cells in healthy people across ages. TCRdb itself ran the 5' RACE reads through MiXCR, one entry per CDR3 protein. The table has fewer than 2,000,000 distinct CDR3 sequences, approximately 40% seen once. Sample: blood. Source of these receptors: a human donor in good health. The CDR3 runs from the conserved cysteine through the conserved F or W. Each record gives: V gene, clone size, D gene, J gene, CDR3 DNA, CDR3 protein. D genes are given only for firm matches. For some rows the clone size is stated as once, few or many, or as a class when expanded; others skip it.

V gene: TRBV6-2/TRBV6-3; clone size: -; D gene: -; J gene: TRBJ2-3; CDR3 DNA: TGTGCCAGCAGTTACTTGGGTTTTAACACAGATACGCAGTATTTT; CDR3 protein: CASSYLGFNTDTQYF
V gene: TRBV7-2; clone size: -; D gene: -; J gene: TRBJ2-4; CDR3 DNA: TGTGCCAGCAGCTTAGGGGATATAAACATTCAGTACTTC; CDR3 protein: CASSLGDINIQYF
V gene: TRBV20-1; clone size: few; D gene: TRBD2; J gene: TRBJ2-1; CDR3 DNA: TGCAGTGCTACCATAGCGGGGGGGCGGCAGTTCTTC; CDR3 protein: CSATIAGGRQFF
V gene: TRBV12-3/TRBV12-4; clone size: many; D gene: -; J gene: TRBJ2-4; CDR3 DNA: TGTGCCAGCAGTTTAGGGGCAGGTTTCAAAAACATTCAGTACTTC; CDR3 protein: CASSLGAGFKNIQYF
V gene: TRBV2; clone size: few; D gene: TRBD1; J gene: TRBJ1-2; CDR3 DNA: TGTGCCAGCTCCCTCGTGGGACAGCGAAGGGGCTACACCTTC; CDR3 protein: CASSLVGQRRGYTF
V gene: TRBV4-3; clone size: few; D gene: TRBD1; J gene: TRBJ2-5; CDR3 DNA: TGCGCCAGCAGCCAAGATAAACTCCGGACAGGCATCGGGGAAGAGACCCAGTACTTC; CDR3 protein: CASSQDKLRTGIGEETQYF
V gene: TRBV5-6; clone size: -; D gene: -; J gene: TRBJ2-7; CDR3 DNA: TGTGCCAGCAGCCACGTGGACGGGTTGGGCTACGAGCAGTACTTC; CDR3 protein: CASSHVDGLGYEQYF
V gene: TRBV7-6; clone size: few; D gene: -; J gene: TRBJ1-5; CDR3 DNA: TGTGCCAGCAGCTTAACAGGTGGTCGGCAGCCCCAGCATTTT; CDR3 protein: CASSLTGGRQPQHF
V gene: TRBV12-3/TRBV12-4; clone size: -; D gene: TRBD1; J gene: TRBJ1-2; CDR3 DNA: TGTGCCAGCAGGCCAGGGGGTCCTAACTATGGCTACACCTTC; CDR3 protein: CASRPGGPNYGYTF
V gene: TRBV27; clone size: few; D gene: TRBD1; J gene: TRBJ1-2; CDR3 DNA: TGTGCCAGCAGTTTCGTACAGGGGAATGGCTACACCTTC; CDR3 protein: CASSFVQGNGYTF
V gene: TRBV20-1; clone size: -; D gene: TRBD2; J gene: TRBJ2-5; CDR3 DNA: TGCAGTGCTGGGGGGGGAATGGCGGGCAACCAAGAGACCCAGTACTTC; CDR3 protein: CSAGGGMAGNQETQYF
V gene: TRBV4-3; clone size: -; D gene: -; J gene: TRBJ2-1; CDR3 DNA: TGCGCCAGCAGCCAAGAAGGGCCCCCTTACAATGAGCAGTTCTTC; CDR3 protein: CASSQEGPPYNEQFF
V gene: TRBV7-2; clone size: -; D gene: -; J gene: TRBJ2-7; CDR3 DNA: TGTGCCAGCAGCCCCGCCAGGAGCATATACGAGCAGTACTTC; CDR3 protein: CASSPARSIYEQYF
V gene: TRBV7-2; clone size: -; D gene: -; J gene: TRBJ2-7; CDR3 DNA: TGTGCCGGCAGCTCTCTAACTAGCTCCTACGAGCAGTACTTC; CDR3 protein: CAGSSLTSSYEQYF
V gene: TRBV20-1; clone size: many; D gene: -; J gene: TRBJ1-1; CDR3 DNA: TGCAGTGCTAGAGTACCGACAGGCGAAGGGGCTTTCTTT; CDR3 protein: CSARVPTGEGAFF
V gene: TRBV2; clone size: -; D gene: TRBD2; J gene: TRBJ2-5; CDR3 DNA: TGTGCCAGCAGGATGACTAGCTTTGAAGAGACCCAGTACTTC; CDR3 protein: CASRMTSFEETQYF
V gene: TRBV28; clone size: few; D gene: TRBD1; J gene: TRBJ1-2; CDR3 DNA: TGTGCCAGCTCATACAGGGGGCGCGGCGGCTACACCTTC; CDR3 protein: CASSYRGRGGYTF
V gene: TRBV24-1; clone size: -; D gene: -; J gene: TRBJ2-1; CDR3 DNA: TGTGCCACCAGTGACCCGACCTACGAGCAGTTCTTC; CDR3 protein: CATSDPTYEQFF
V gene: TRBV7-2; clone size: -; D gene: TRBD2; J gene: TRBJ2-4; CDR3 DNA: TGTGCCAGCAGCAGACTAGCGGGGTCGACAGCCAAAAACATTCAGTACTTC; CDR3 protein: CASSRLAGSTAKNIQYF
V gene: TRBV12-3/TRBV12-4; clone size: -; D gene: -; J gene: TRBJ2-3; CDR3 DNA: TGTGCCAGCGGCGAAAGCGGACCCGGCACGCAGTATTTT; CDR3 protein: CASGESGPGTQYF
V gene: TRBV29-1; clone size: few; D gene: -; J gene: TRBJ2-3; CDR3 DNA: TGCAGCGCCGCCGGACAGGGAGGGGATACGCAGTATTTT; CDR3 protein: CSAAGQGGDTQYF
V gene: TRBV4-1; clone size: -; D gene: -; J gene: TRBJ2-7; CDR3 DNA: TGCGCCAGCAGCCAAGATGTACTAGCCCGCGAGCAGTACTTC; CDR3 protein: CASSQDVLAREQYF
V gene: TRBV12-3/TRBV12-4; clone size: -; D gene: TRBD1; J gene: TRBJ1-1; CDR3 DNA: TGTGCCAGCAGTCTTAGAACGGGACAGACTGGCGCTTTCTTT; CDR3 protein: CASSLRTGQTGAFF
V gene: TRBV7-9; clone size: -; D gene: -; J gene: TRBJ2-5; CDR3 DNA: TGTGCCAGCAGCTTAACCCGGGGCTCGGGGAATCGGCAAGAGACCCAGTACTTC; CDR3 protein: CASSLTRGSGNRQETQYF
V gene: TRBV3-1; clone size: -; D gene: -; J gene: TRBJ2-3; CDR3 DNA: TGTGCCAGCAGCCAAGAGAGCGTCGACAGGGAGGCAGATACGCAGTATTTT; CDR3 protein: CASSQESVDREADTQYF
V gene: TRBV11-2; clone size: -; D gene: TRBD2; J gene: TRBJ2-1; CDR3 DNA: TGTGCCAGCAGCCGATATCGGGTCCCGGGACTAGCGGGGCGCTCCTACAATGAGCAGTTCTTC; CDR3 protein: CASSRYRVPGLAGRSYNEQFF
V gene: TRBV21-1; clone size: -; D gene: -; J gene: TRBJ2-1; CDR3 DNA: TGTGCCAGCAGCACCCCACAGACCGGACAGAAATTTACAATTAAGCAGTTCTTC; CDR3 protein: CASSTPQTGQKFTIKQFF
V gene: TRBV11-2; clone size: -; D gene: -; J gene: TRBJ1-2; CDR3 DNA: TGTGCCAGCAGCTTTCCTGGAGGATCCCTTGGTGGCTACACCTTC; CDR3 protein: CASSFPGGSLGGYTF
V gene: TRBV20-1; clone size: -; D gene: -; J gene: TRBJ2-5; CDR3 DNA: TGCAGTTCGGGGGCTGGGTACCAGACGCCCGGGGAGACCCAGTACTTC; CDR3 protein: CSSGAGYQTPGETQYF
V gene: TRBV3-1; clone size: -; D gene: TRBD2; J gene: TRBJ2-7; CDR3 DNA: TGTGCCAGCAGCCCGCAAATAGCGGGGGCCGCCTACGAGCAGTACTTC; CDR3 protein: CASSPQIAGAAYEQYF
V gene: TRBV7-9; clone size: -; D gene: -; J gene: TRBJ2-7; CDR3 DNA: TGTGCCAGCAGCTTAGCAGGAGGCCTAATTCGTAGCGAGCAGTACTTC; CDR3 protein: CASSLAGGLIRSEQYF
V gene: TRBV4-3; clone size: many; D gene: -; J gene: TRBJ2-3; CDR3 DNA: TGCGCCAGCAGCCAAGACGGAAGGACAGATACGCAGTATTTT; CDR3 protein: CASSQDGRTDTQYF
V gene: TRBV20-1; clone size: -; D gene: -; J gene: TRBJ1-1; CDR3 DNA: TGCAGTGCTGCCGACCCGGGAGGGAACACTGAAGCTTTCTTT; CDR3 protein: CSAADPGGNTEAFF
V gene: TRBV12-3/TRBV12-4; clone size: few; D gene: TRBD2; J gene: TRBJ2-3; CDR3 DNA: TGTGCCAGCAGCGGCTCGGGGGGGCGGTTGAGGAGCACAGATACGCAGTATTTT; CDR3 protein: CASSGSGGRLRSTDTQYF
V gene: TRBV6-6; clone size: -; D gene: -; J gene: TRBJ2-7; CDR3 DNA: TGTGCCAGCAGTGATGTTGTAGGGGAGCAGTACTTC; CDR3 protein: CASSDVVGEQYF
V gene: TRBV6-1; clone size: -; D gene: -; J gene: TRBJ2-1; CDR3 DNA: TGTGCCAGCAGTGAAGGGGTAGCGGATTACAATGAGCAGTTCTTC; CDR3 protein: CASSEGVADYNEQFF
V gene: TRBV3-1; clone size: few; D gene: -; J gene: TRBJ2-7; CDR3 DNA: TGTGCCAGCAGCCAAGCCCTGGCCTGGGCAAACGAGCAGTACTTC; CDR3 protein: CASSQALAWANEQYF
V gene: TRBV7-2; clone size: -; D gene: -; J gene: TRBJ2-1; CDR3 DNA: TGTGCCAGCAGCTTAAGGCCCGTCAATGAGCAGTTCTTC; CDR3 protein: CASSLRPVNEQFF
V gene: TRBV29-1; clone size: -; D gene: -; J gene: TRBJ1-1; CDR3 DNA: TGCAGCGTTGTGGGGGGACTCACTGAAGCTTTCTTT; CDR3 protein: CSVVGGLTEAFF
V gene: TRBV29-1; clone size: -; D gene: TRBD1; J gene: TRBJ2-5; CDR3 DNA: TGCAGCGGGGAACCGACAGGGGAGGAGACCCAGTACTTC; CDR3 protein: CSGEPTGEETQYF